Included here is one T cell receptor beta chain sequence, with context. Its antigen is unidentified. A much larger clone sits a single nucleotide away, making a read error possible. The record originates from a study of T cells in Graves' hyperthyroidism and ophthalmopathy. Findings and limits, study-wide: Most thyroid clonotypes that were expanded above 0.001 also turned up in blood. A median approximately 6.5 months before onset, the model predicted ophthalmopathy.

The TCR beta CDR3 regions underwent amplification using RNA transcripts as the source. HTBI primers were employed in a first-round RT-PCR of the TCR CDR3. TCRdb called the multiplex PCR reads again in MiXCR, with one record for every CDR3 protein. The profile shows about 700,000 distinct CDR3 sequences, 14% of them singletons. Looked up from germline, CDR1 is MNHEY and CDR2 is SVGAGI. V lost 2 bases and J lost 7, with 15 bases in between. CDR3 length equals 14 residues. Sequenced sample: blood. The clonotype was recovered from a woman under 30 with Graves' hyperthyroidism. The chain links TRBV6-5 to TRBJ2-7, with no clear D. CDR3 DNA: TGTGCCAGCAGTTACGGCCCACGCCACAATGAGCAGTACTTC. It yields the protein CASSYGPRHNEQYF.